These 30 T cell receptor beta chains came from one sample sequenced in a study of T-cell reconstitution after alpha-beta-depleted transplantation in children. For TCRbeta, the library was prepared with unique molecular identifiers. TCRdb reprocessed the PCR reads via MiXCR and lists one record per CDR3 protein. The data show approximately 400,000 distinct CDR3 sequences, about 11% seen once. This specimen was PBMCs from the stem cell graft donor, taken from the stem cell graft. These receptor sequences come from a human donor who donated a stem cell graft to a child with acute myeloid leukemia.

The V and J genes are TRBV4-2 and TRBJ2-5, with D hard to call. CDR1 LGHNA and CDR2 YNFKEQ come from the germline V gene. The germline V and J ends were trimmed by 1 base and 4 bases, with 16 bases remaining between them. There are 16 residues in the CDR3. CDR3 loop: CASSQGPDTPIETQYF. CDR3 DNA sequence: TGTGCCAGCAGCCAAGGTCCTGACACCCCAATAGAGACCCAGTACTTC.

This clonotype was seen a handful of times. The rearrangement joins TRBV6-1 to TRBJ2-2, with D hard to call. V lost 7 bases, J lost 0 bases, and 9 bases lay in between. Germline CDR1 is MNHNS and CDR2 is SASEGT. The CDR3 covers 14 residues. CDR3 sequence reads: CASTPRANTGELFF. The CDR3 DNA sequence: TGTGCCAGCACCCCCCGCGCGAACACCGGGGAGCTGTTTTTT.

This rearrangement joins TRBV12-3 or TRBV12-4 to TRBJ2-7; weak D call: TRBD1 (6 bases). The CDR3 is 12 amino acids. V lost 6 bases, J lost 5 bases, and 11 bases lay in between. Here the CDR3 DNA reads TGTGCCAGCAGGCAGGGGTTGGACGAGCAGTACGTC. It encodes CASRQGLDEQYV.

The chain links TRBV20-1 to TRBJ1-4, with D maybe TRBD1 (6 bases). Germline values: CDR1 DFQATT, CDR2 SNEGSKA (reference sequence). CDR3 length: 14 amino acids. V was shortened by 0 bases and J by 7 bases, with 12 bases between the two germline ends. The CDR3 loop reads CSAREAQGIEKLFF. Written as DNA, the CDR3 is TGCAGTGCTAGAGAAGCACAGGGAATTGAAAAACTGTTTTTT.

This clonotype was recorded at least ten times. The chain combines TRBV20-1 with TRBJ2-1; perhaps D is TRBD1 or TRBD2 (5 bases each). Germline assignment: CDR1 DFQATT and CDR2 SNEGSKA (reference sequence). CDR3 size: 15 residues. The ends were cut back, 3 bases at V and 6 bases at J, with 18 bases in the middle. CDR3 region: CSASAGTNGVNEQFF. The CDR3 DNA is TGCAGTGCTAGTGCAGGGACCAACGGGGTCAATGAGCAGTTCTTC.

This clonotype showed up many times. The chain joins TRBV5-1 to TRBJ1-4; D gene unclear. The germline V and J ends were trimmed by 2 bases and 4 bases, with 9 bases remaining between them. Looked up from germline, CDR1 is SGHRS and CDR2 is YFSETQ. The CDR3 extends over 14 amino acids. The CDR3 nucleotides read TGCGCCAGCAGCTTTACGGGGATTAATGAAAAACTGTTTTTT. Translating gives CASSFTGINEKLFF.

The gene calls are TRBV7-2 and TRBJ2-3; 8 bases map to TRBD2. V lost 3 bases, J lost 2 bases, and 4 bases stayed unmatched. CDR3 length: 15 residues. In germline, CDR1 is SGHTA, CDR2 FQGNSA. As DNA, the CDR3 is TGTGCCAGCAGCTTTATACTAGCGGCCACAGATACGCAGTATTTT. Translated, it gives CASSFILAATDTQYF.

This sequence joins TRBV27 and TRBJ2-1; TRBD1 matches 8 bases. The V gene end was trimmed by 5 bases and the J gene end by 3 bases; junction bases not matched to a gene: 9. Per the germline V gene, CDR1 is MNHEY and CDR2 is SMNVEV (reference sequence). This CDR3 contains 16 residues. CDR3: CASSDAQGAGYNEQFF. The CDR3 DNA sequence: TGTGCCAGCAGTGACGCCCAGGGGGCCGGCTACAATGAGCAGTTCTTC.

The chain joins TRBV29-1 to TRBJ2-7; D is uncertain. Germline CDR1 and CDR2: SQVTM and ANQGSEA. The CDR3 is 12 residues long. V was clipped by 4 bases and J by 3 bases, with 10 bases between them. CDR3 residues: CSVAVPSYEQYF. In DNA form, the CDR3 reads TGCAGCGTTGCGGTCCCGAGCTACGAGCAGTACTTC.

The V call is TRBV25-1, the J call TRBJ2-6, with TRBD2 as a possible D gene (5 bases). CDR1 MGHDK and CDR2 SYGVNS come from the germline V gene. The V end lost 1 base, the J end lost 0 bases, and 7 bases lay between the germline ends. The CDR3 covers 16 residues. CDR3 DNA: TGTGCCAGCAGTGAATTGGCGGGCTCTGGGGCCAACGTCCTGACTTTC. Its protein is CASSELAGSGANVLTF.

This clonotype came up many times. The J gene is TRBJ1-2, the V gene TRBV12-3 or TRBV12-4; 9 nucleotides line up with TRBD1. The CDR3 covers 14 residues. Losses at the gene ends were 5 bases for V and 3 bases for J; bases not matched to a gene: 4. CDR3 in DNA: TGTGCCAGCAGTCGGACAGGGGACGACTATGGCTACACCTTC. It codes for CASSRTGDDYGYTF.

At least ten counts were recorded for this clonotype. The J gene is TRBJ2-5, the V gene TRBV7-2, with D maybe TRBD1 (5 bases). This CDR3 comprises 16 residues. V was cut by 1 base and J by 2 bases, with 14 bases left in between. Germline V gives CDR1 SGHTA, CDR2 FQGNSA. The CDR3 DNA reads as TGTGCCAGCAGCTTAGGGCGATACAGGTTTCAAGAGACCCAGTACTTC. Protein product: CASSLGRYRFQETQYF.

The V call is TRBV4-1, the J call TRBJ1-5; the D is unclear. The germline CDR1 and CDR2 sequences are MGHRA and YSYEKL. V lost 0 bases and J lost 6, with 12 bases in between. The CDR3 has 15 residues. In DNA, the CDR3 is TGCGCCAGCAGCCAAGAACAGCCTGGCTTTCAGCCCCAGCATTTT. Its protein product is CASSQEQPGFQPQHF.

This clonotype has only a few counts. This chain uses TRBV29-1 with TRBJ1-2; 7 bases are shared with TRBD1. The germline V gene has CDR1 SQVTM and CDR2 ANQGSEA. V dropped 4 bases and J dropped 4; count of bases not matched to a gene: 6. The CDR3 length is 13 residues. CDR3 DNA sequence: TGCAGCGTTGGCGCAGGGGGGCTCTATGGCTACACCTTC. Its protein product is CSVGAGGLYGYTF.

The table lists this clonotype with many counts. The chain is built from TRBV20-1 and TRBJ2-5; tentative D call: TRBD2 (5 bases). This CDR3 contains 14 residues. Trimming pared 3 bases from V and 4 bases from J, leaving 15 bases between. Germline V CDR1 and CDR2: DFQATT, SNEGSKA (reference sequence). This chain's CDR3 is CSASYGEPRETQYF. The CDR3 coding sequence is TGCAGTGCTAGTTACGGGGAGCCAAGAGAGACCCAGTACTTC.

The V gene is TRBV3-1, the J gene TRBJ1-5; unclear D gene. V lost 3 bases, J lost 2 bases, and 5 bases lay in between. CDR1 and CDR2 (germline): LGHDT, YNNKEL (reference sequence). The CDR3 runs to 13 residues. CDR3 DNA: TGTGCCAGCAGCCATAACGGCAATCAGCCCCAGCATTTT. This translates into CASSHNGNQPQHF.

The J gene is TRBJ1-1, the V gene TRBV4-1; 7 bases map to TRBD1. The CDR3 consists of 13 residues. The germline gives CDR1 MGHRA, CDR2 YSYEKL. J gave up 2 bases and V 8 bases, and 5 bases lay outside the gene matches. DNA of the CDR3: TGCGCCAGCGGGAGGGACAGTAACACTGAAGCTTTCTTT. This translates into CASGRDSNTEAFF.

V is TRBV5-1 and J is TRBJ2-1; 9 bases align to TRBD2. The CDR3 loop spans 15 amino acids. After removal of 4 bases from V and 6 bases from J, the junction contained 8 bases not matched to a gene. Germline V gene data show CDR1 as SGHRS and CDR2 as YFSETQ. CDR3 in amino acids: CASSGAGGPINEQFF. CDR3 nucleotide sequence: TGCGCCAGCAGCGGGGCGGGAGGGCCTATCAATGAGCAGTTCTTC.

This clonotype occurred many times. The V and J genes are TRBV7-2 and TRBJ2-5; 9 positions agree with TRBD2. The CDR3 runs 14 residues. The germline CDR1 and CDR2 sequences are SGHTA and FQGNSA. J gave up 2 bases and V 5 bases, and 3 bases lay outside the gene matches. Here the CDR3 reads CASSRSGGQETQYF. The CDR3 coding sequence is TGTGCCAGCAGCCGTAGCGGGGGTCAAGAGACCCAGTACTTC.

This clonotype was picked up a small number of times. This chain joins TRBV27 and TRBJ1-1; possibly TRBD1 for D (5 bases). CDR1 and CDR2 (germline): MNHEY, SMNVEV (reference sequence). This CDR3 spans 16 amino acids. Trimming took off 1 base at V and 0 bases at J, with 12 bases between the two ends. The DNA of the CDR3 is TGTGCCAGCAGTTTATTTGGGGGATCAATGAACACTGAAGCTTTCTTT. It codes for CASSLFGGSMNTEAFF.

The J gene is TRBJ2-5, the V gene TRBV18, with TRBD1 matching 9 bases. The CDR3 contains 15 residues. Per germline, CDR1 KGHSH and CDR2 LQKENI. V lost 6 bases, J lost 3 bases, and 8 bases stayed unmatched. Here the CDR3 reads CASSPTTGGKETQYF. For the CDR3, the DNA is TGTGCCAGCTCGCCAACTACAGGGGGCAAAGAGACCCAGTACTTC.

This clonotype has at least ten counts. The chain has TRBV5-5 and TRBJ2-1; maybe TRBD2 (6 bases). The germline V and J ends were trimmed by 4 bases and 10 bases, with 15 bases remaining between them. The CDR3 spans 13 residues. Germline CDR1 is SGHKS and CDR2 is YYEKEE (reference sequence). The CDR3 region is CASSGHGGGEQFF. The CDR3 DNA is TGTGCCAGCAGCGGGCACGGGGGAGGCGAGCAGTTCTTC.

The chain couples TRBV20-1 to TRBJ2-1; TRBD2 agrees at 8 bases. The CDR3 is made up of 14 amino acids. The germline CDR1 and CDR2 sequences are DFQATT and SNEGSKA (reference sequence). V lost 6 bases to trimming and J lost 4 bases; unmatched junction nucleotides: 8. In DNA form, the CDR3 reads TGCAGTGCAAAGGAGCGGGAGTGGTACAATGAGCAGTTCTTC. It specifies CSAKEREWYNEQFF.

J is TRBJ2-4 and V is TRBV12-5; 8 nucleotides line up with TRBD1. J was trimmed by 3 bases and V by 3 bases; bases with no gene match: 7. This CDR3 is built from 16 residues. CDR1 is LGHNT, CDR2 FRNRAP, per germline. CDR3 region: CASGFFIQGGKNIQYF. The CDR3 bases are TGTGCTAGTGGTTTTTTCATACAGGGGGGCAAAAACATTCAGTACTTC. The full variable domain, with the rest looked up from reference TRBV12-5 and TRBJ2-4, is DARVTQTPRHKVTEMGQEVTMRCQPILGHNTVFWYRQTMMQGLELLAYFRNRAPLDDSGMPKDRFSAEMPDATLATLKIQPSEPRDSAVYFCASGFFIQGGKNIQYFGAGTRLSVL.

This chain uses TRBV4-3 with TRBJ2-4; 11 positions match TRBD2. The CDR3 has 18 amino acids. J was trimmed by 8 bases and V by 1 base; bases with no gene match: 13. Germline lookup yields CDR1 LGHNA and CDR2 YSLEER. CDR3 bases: TGCGCCAGCAGCCAAGGCAGGGGTAGCGGGAGGGCCCGAGACATTCAGTACTTC. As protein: CASSQGRGSGRARDIQYF.

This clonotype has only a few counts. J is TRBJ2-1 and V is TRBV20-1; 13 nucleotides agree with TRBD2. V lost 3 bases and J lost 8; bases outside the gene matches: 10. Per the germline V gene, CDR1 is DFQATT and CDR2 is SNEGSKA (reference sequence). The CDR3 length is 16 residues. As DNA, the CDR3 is TGCAGTGCTAGGGCCCCCACTAGCGGGAGGGCCTATGAGCAGTTCTTC. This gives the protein CSARAPTSGRAYEQFF.

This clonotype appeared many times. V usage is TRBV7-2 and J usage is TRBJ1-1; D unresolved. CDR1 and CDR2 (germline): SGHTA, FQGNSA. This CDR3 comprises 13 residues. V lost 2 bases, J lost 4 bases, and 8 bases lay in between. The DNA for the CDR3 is TGTGCCAGCAGCTTAAACCGGGGCACTGAAGCTTTCTTT. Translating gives CASSLNRGTEAFF.

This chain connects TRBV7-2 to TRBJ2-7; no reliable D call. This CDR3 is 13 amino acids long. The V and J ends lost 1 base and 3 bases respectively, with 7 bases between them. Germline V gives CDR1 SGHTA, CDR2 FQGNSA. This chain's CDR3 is CASSLVENYEQYF. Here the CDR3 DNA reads TGTGCCAGCAGCTTAGTAGAAAACTACGAGCAGTACTTC.

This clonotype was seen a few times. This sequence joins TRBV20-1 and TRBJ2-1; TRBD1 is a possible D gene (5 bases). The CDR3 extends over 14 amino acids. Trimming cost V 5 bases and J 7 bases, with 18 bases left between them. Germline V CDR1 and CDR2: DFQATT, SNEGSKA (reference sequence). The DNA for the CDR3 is TGCAGTGCTGGACATCCTAGTCATTTGAATGAGCAGTTCTTC. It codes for CSAGHPSHLNEQFF.

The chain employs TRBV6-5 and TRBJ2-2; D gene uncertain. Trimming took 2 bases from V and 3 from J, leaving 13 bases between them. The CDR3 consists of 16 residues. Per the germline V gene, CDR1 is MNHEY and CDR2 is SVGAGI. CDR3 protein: CASSYGSTPDTGELFF. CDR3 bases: TGTGCCAGCAGTTACGGCTCGACCCCTGACACCGGGGAGCTGTTTTTT.